These 14 T cell receptor beta chains came from one sample sequenced in a study of CD4 T cells in relation to SARS-CoV-2 and coronaviruses. CD4+ T cells from unexposed donors were obtained before the COVID-19 pandemic (2011-2018). Clones were read by immunoSEQ multiplex PCR, and TCRdb kept only the in-frame ones, dropping some. Of some 68,000 clones listed, roughly 93% are singletons. The sequenced sample was naive CD4+ T cells from PBMCs. Subset described: naive CD4+ T cells isolated by negative enrichment. All receptors derive from a human donor in good health.

The V and J genes are TRBV19 and TRBJ1-3, with TRBD1 matching 7 bases. The trim removed 4 bases at V and 3 bases at J, leaving 3 bases unmatched. The CDR3 is made up of 14 amino acids. Germline V gives CDR1 LNHDA, CDR2 SQIVND (reference sequence). The CDR3 spells CASSRGDSGNTIYF. The CDR3 DNA follows: TGTGCCAGTAGTAGGGGGGACAGTGGAAACACCATATATTTT.

V is TRBV7-3 and J is TRBJ1-5; D remains ambiguous. The ends were cut back, 7 bases at V and 0 bases at J, with 16 bases in the middle. Per germline, CDR1 SGHTA and CDR2 FQGTGA. The CDR3 consists of 16 residues. CDR3 in DNA: TGTGCCAGCATCTCGGACTCTCCTAATAGCAATCAGCCCCAGCATTTT. This translates into CASISDSPNSNQPQHF. Drawing the rest from reference TRBV7-3 and TRBJ1-5, the complete variable domain is GAGVSQTPSNKVTEKGKYVELRCDPISGHTALYWYRQSLGQGPEFLIYFQGTGAADDSGLPNDRFFAVRPEGSVSTLKIQRTERGDSAVYLCASISDSPNSNQPQHFGDGTRLSIL.

The V and J genes are TRBV7-2 and TRBJ2-7, with 9 bases matching TRBD1. CDR1 SGHTA and CDR2 FQGNSA come from the germline V gene. This CDR3 has 15 residues. Unmatched junction bases numbered 9, after V lost 5 bases and J lost 4 bases. CDR3 sequence reads: CASSRTRDRVYEQYF. In DNA, the CDR3 is TGTGCCAGCAGCCGTACTAGGGACAGGGTTTACGAGCAGTACTTC.

This sequence joins TRBV24-1 and TRBJ2-1; tentatively, D is TRBD2 (7 bases). This CDR3 comprises 15 residues. The germline V gene has CDR1 KGHDR and CDR2 SFDVKD. V lost 12 bases and J lost 0, with 17 bases in between. CDR3 nucleotides: TGTGCCGCTGGAGGGGGGGCAGGCTCCTACAATGAGCAGTTCTTC. This encodes CAAGGGAGSYNEQFF.

The rearrangement links TRBV10-3 to TRBJ2-2, with D perhaps matching TRBD1 or TRBD2 (5 bases each). Trimming left V 1 base short and J 6 bases short, with 6 bases between. Germline V gene data show CDR1 as ENHRY and CDR2 as SYGVKD. CDR3 size: 13 residues. The CDR3 DNA is TGTGCCATCAGTGAGTTGGGGGCCGGGGAGCTGTTTTTT. As protein: CAISELGAGELFF.

This clone was detected only once. The genes are TRBV15 and TRBJ1-1; TRBD1 matches at 10 bases. The CDR3 consists of 16 residues. Germline V CDR1 and CDR2: LNHNV, YYDKDF (reference sequence). J gave up 4 bases and V 1 base, and 6 bases lay outside the gene matches. CDR3 residues: CATSRGDGQGVTEAFF. CDR3 bases: TGTGCCACCAGCAGAGGAGACGGACAGGGGGTCACTGAAGCTTTCTTT.

The chain links TRBV5-1 to TRBJ1-2; 9 bases agree with TRBD1. After removal of 4 bases from V and 4 bases from J, the junction contained 14 bases not matched to a gene. CDR1 and CDR2 from the germline V gene are SGHRS and YFSETQ. The CDR3 has 17 residues. CDR3 region: CASSIGTGSIRTYGYTF. In DNA form, the CDR3 reads TGCGCCAGCAGCATTGGGACAGGGAGTATTCGCACCTATGGCTACACCTTC.

V usage is TRBV5-1 and J usage is TRBJ2-7; 11 bases are a match to TRBD2. In germline, CDR1 is SGHRS, CDR2 YFSETQ. The V and J ends lost 4 bases and 4 bases, in that order; junction bases with no gene match: 16. The CDR3 has 18 residues. DNA for the CDR3: TGCGCCAGCAGCCCGGGGACTAGCGGAGGTCGGGATTATTACGAGCAGTACTTC. It yields the protein CASSPGTSGGRDYYEQYF.

The V and J genes are TRBV5-1 and TRBJ2-1; perhaps TRBD2 as D (5 bases). The CDR3 has 16 amino acids. The germline V gene has CDR1 SGHRS and CDR2 YFSETQ. Trimming cost V 4 bases and J 7 bases, with 21 bases left between them. In nucleotides, the CDR3 is TGCGCCAGCAGCCGTGGCGGGCCCACCCAGAAAAATGAGCAGTTCTTC. Its translation is CASSRGGPTQKNEQFF.

The gene calls are TRBV18 and TRBJ1-1, with D hard to call. Trimming shortened V by 2 bases and J by 3 bases, and 13 bases separated the two germline ends. The CDR3 extends over 15 amino acids. Germline V gene sequence: CDR1 KGHSH, CDR2 LQKENI. The CDR3 DNA reads TGTGCCAGCTCACCAAATTACGAGCAGGACACTGAAGCTTTCTTT. Amino acid sequence: CASSPNYEQDTEAFF.

The V call is TRBV3-1 (or the pseudogene TRBV3-2), the J call TRBJ2-7, with D tentatively TRBD1 or TRBD2 (5 bases each). This CDR3 is built from 14 residues. V was pared by 4 bases and J by 5 bases, with 15 bases between. Per the germline V gene, CDR1 is LGHDT and CDR2 is YNNKEL (reference sequence). Here the CDR3 reads CASSPGTLVDEQYF. The CDR3 DNA follows: TGTGCCAGCAGCCCCGGGACCTTGGTTGACGAGCAGTACTTC.

This rearrangement joins TRBV6-2 or TRBV6-3 to TRBJ2-3; 7 bases align to TRBD1. This CDR3 is 15 amino acids long. The germline gives CDR1 MNHEY, CDR2 SVGEGT. With 6 bases clipped from V and 3 bases from J, the junction kept 9 bases outside the gene matches. CDR3 nucleotide sequence: TGTGCCAGCAGCCGTCCGGGACAGCTAACAGATACGCAGTATTTT. Amino acids: CASSRPGQLTDTQYF.

The CDR3 loop is CASSRSGTGANVLTF. The CDR3 bases are TGTGCCAGCAGCCGTAGCGGGACTGGGGCCAACGTCCTGACTTTC. The chain uses TRBV7-2 and TRBJ2-6; 8 positions match TRBD2. Germline assignment: CDR1 SGHTA and CDR2 FQGNSA. The J segment lost 2 bases and the V segment lost 5 bases, leaving 2 bases of the junction unmatched. CDR3 size: 15 residues.

This chain uses TRBV3-1 (or the pseudogene TRBV3-2) with TRBJ2-5; D gene uncertain. V was pared by 4 bases and J by 7 bases, with 10 bases between. Per the germline V gene, CDR1 is LGHDT and CDR2 is YNNKEL (reference sequence). This CDR3 is 12 amino acids long. The chain's CDR3 is CASSLARMTQYF. The CDR3 DNA sequence: TGTGCCAGCAGCCTCGCCCGAATGACCCAGTACTTC.